This T cell receptor beta chain is drawn from a study of OX40 agonist ivuxolimab in advanced cancers. General notes on the study: Ivuxolimab, which targeted the costimulatory receptor OX40 (CD134), was an agonistic, fully human IgG2 monoclonal antibody. Intravenous ivuxolimab was administered to patients every 2 weeks at six dose levels: 0.01, 0.1, 0.3, 1.5, 3 and 10 mg/kg. Among the roughly 50 dose-escalation patients, 19 had hepatocellular carcinoma, 15 melanoma, 9 renal cell carcinoma and 9 head and neck cancer. In the dose-escalation cohort, 82.7% of patients were male, and the mean age was approximately 55 years, with a range of roughly 23 to 85. Prior anti-PD-1, anti-PD-L1 or anti-CTLA-4 therapy was permitted, and checkpoint inhibitors had been received by about two fifths of dose-escalation patients. Partial responses occurred in three dose-escalation patients: two with cutaneous melanoma and one with hepatocellular carcinoma. Peripheral TCRbeta sequencing aimed to test whether ivuxolimab altered TCR sequence diversity and caused clonal T-cell expansion. The paper covers the monotherapy dose-escalation part of the phase I ivuxolimab trial, which included N of about 50 patients. Overall study results and their limits: Low levels of normalized T-cell clonal expansion were also seen in some nonresponding patients. Partial responders in the 0.1-3.0 mg/kg groups had among the lowest normalized peripheral clonal expansion, especially among CD8+ T cells. At doses from 0.1 to 3.0 mg/kg, clonal expansion was seen in both CD4+ and CD8+ blood T cells between baseline and week 6. After ivuxolimab, expanded clones were on average more numerous among CD8+ T cells than among CD4+ T cells. The antigen specificity of the peripheral T cells that underwent clonal expansion was not determined.

The sample holds one count of this clone. The antigen this receptor binds is unknown. Per-base qualities were not stored, and no clone one base away is much larger. Germline trimming: 5 bases from V, 8 bases from J; junction bases outside gene matches: 16. CDR1 and CDR2 are read off the germline V gene (reference sequence) as MNHEY and SMNVEV. The CDR3 covers 16 residues, taking in both the cysteine and the phenylalanine. Just CDR3 DNA is preserved here, 48 bases in frame from base 1. Genomic DNA was extracted from sorted cells for sequencing of the TCRbeta CDR3 region. The immunoSEQ Assay was used to sequence the TCRbeta CDR3 regions. The clones in this table, taken by TCRdb from immuneACCESS, are in-frame only. Not every clone is retained; where verified, under half of the shortfall comes from an unresolved V gene, and the cause of the rest is unknown. The sample data list fewer than 60,000 clones, and about 80% of these were observed just once. The ten top clones hold around 3.6% of the sample.

The trial excluded patients who had a history of autoimmune disease or were on systemic immunosuppression. Peripheral blood for TCR sequencing was collected from all dose cohorts at baseline, on cycle 4 day 1, and on cycle 7 day 1. The samples were taken from a phase I, first-in-human, multicenter, open-label dose-escalation trial of ivuxolimab. Adults with locally advanced or metastatic head and neck squamous cell, hepatocellular, melanoma or renal cell carcinoma were enrolled in the trial. Before TCR sequencing, CD4+ and CD8+ T cells were separately sorted from peripheral blood. The rearranged chain carries TRBV27 and TRBJ2-3; the junction holds 7 bases that match TRBD2. The receptor was isolated from an adult with an advanced solid tumor such as melanoma, head and neck, liver or kidney cancer. Sample: CD4+ or CD8+ T cells sorted from blood, taken in a trial of the OX40 agonist ivuxolimab. In nucleotide form, the sequence is TGTGCCAGCAGTCCAGAGGGAGGGCGGGTCGGATCTACGCAGTATTTT. Its translation reads: CASSPEGGRVGSTQYF.